One sample yielded the 17 T cell receptor beta chains listed below, sequenced in a study of cytomegalovirus exposure and HLA in healthy donors. Primers for the PCR totalled 60 Vbeta and 13 Jbeta. Assay used: immunoSEQ multiplex PCR; TCRdb lists only in-frame clones, some missing. The sample shows about 110,000 clones, around three quarters of them seen only once. Source material: PBMCs. The receptors originated from a woman in her forties or fifties in good health and CMV-seropositive.

This clone turned up a few times. The chain links TRBV6-5 to TRBJ1-1; 7 bases map to TRBD1. V lost 6 bases to trimming and J lost 2 bases; unmatched junction nucleotides: 3. The CDR3 covers 13 residues. The germline CDR1 and CDR2 sequences are MNHEY and SVGAGI. Here the CDR3 DNA reads TGTGCCAGCAGAGGGACAGTAAACACTGAAGCTTTCTTT. This sequence encodes CASRGTVNTEAFF.

V and J are TRBV5-1 and TRBJ1-6; D not certain. The CDR3 extends over 14 amino acids. V gave up 5 bases and J gave up 6 bases, with 12 bases separating them. Germline loops: CDR1 SGHRS, CDR2 YFSETQ. CDR3 amino acids: CASRRSQSNSPLHF. CDR3 bases: TGCGCCAGCAGAAGGAGCCAAAGTAATTCACCCCTCCACTTT. Drawing the rest from reference TRBV5-1 and TRBJ1-6, the complete variable domain is KAGVTQTPRYLIKTRGQQVTLSCSPISGHRSVSWYQQTPGQGLQFLFEYFSETQRNKGNFPGRFSGRQFSNSRSEMNVSTLELGDSALYLCASRRSQSNSPLHFGNGTRLTVT.

The V and J genes are TRBV19 and TRBJ2-1; 10 bases are shared with TRBD2. Germline trimming cut 2 bases from V and 4 bases from J; bases unmatched to any gene: 11. The germline gives CDR1 LNHDA, CDR2 SQIVND (reference sequence). This CDR3 has 18 amino acids. CDR3 nucleotides: TGTGCCAGTAGTATAAGGTCGGTAGCGGGGGGAGTTTACAATGAGCAGTTCTTC. Translating it yields CASSIRSVAGGVYNEQFF.

A few counts support this clone. The genes are TRBV6-4 and TRBJ1-4; no definite D call. Germline CDR1 reads MRHNA; CDR2 reads SNTAGT. V lost 0 bases, J lost 10 bases, and 9 bases lay in between. The CDR3 sequence is 13 residues long. The CDR3 DNA reads as TGTGCCAGCAGTGACTCGACCGGAGGAAAACTGTTTTTT. Its translation: CASSDSTGGKLFF.

In this sample, this clone turned up once. The chain uses TRBV11-1 and TRBJ1-6; possible D gene TRBD1, 5 bases. The CDR3 has 14 amino acids. With 2 bases removed from V and 6 bases from J, the gap between germline ends came to 8 bases. Per germline, CDR1 SGHAT and CDR2 FQDESV (reference sequence). The CDR3, as DNA: TGTGCCAGCAGCTTACGGCAGGGTAATTCACCCCTCCACTTT. This codes for CASSLRQGNSPLHF.

The J gene is TRBJ2-3, the V gene TRBV5-1, with TRBD1 matching 8 bases. V trimming: 4 bases; J trimming: 6 bases; junction bases outside the gene matches: 4. This CDR3 spans 13 amino acids. CDR1 SGHRS and CDR2 YFSETQ come from the germline V gene. This CDR3 reads CASSQTGADTQYF. CDR3 bases: TGCGCCAGCAGCCAGACAGGGGCCGATACGCAGTATTTT.

The chain combines TRBV6-6 with TRBJ1-3; D not resolved. This CDR3 is 16 amino acids long. V was clipped by 4 bases and J by 0 bases, with 13 bases between them. Germline-derived CDR1 and CDR2 are MNHNY and SVGAGI (reference sequence). The CDR3 bases are TGTGCCAGCAGTTCCTCCCGACATAGCTCTGGAAACACCATATATTTT. It translates to CASSSSRHSSGNTIYF.

This sequence joins TRBV2 and TRBJ1-5; no firm D call. Trimming took off 4 bases at V and 6 bases at J, with 13 bases between the two ends. This CDR3 comprises 14 residues. Per germline, CDR1 SNHLY and CDR2 FYNNEI. CDR3 amino acids: CASSGPHEGQPQHF. CDR3 coding DNA: TGTGCCAGCAGTGGTCCCCATGAGGGTCAGCCCCAGCATTTT.

J is TRBJ1-1 and V is TRBV28, with D possibly TRBD1 on 6 matching bases. This CDR3 has 15 residues. The ends were cut back, 3 bases at V and 5 bases at J, with 16 bases in the middle. The germline V gene has CDR1 MDHEN and CDR2 SYDVKM. The CDR3 region is CASSLGGALRTEAFF. DNA for the CDR3: TGTGCCAGCAGTTTGGGGGGGGCGCTTCGGACTGAAGCTTTCTTT.

The chain has TRBV15 and TRBJ1-1; D possibly corresponds to TRBD1 (5 bases). This CDR3 is built from 15 residues. The V end lost 0 bases, the J end lost 5 bases, and 13 bases lay between the germline ends. Germline CDR1 reads LNHNV; CDR2 reads YYDKDF (reference sequence). DNA for the CDR3: TGTGCCACCAGCAGAGATATAACGGGGGTTACTGAAGCTTTCTTT. Its translation is CATSRDITGVTEAFF.

The rearrangement uses TRBV9 and TRBJ2-5; 9 nucleotides align to TRBD2. The CDR3 loop spans 15 amino acids. V gave up 0 bases and J gave up 9 bases; unmatched junction bases: 9. Germline lookup yields CDR1 SGDLS and CDR2 YYNGEE. CDR3 DNA: TGTGCCAGCAGCGTAGATCCAGCGGGGGGACGGCCCCAGTACTTC. It encodes CASSVDPAGGRPQYF.

In regard to this clone: An end of the junction differs from the germline gene, which may be a read error. This rearrangement joins TRBV7-7 to TRBJ2-2; 7 nucleotides match TRBD2. The germline V gene encodes CDR1 SSHAT and CDR2 FNYEAQ (reference sequence). The CDR3 contains 14 residues. The CDR3 here is CASSRLADTGELFF. The CDR3 DNA reads TGTGCTAGCAGCCGACTAGCCGACACCGGGGAGCTGTTTTTT.

The chain's CDR3 is CASSPQTASYGYTF. DNA for the CDR3: TGCGCCAGCAGCCCTCAGACAGCCTCCTATGGCTACACCTTC. This chain links TRBV5-1 with TRBJ1-2; possibly TRBD1 for D (5 bases). This CDR3 comprises 14 residues. Trimming removed 4 bases at V and 4 bases at J, with 14 bases between. CDR1 and CDR2 (germline): SGHRS, YFSETQ.

Concerning this clone: At one boundary the junction diverges from the germline segment, which might be a read error. The rearrangement uses TRBV7-9 and TRBJ2-1; 10 nucleotides agree with TRBD1. The germline V gene has CDR1 SEHNR and CDR2 FQNEAQ (reference sequence). This CDR3 comprises 15 residues. The CDR3 sequence is CSSSLRGTGDNEQFF. The CDR3 coding sequence is TGTTCCAGCAGCTTAAGAGGGACAGGGGACAATGAGCAGTTCTTC.

The chain employs TRBV9 and TRBJ2-3; a weak D match, TRBD2 (5 bases). This CDR3 is 16 amino acids long. Germline values: CDR1 SGDLS, CDR2 YYNGEE. V lost 0 bases and J 2 bases, leaving 13 bases between the germline ends. The CDR3 region is CASSVGVREYTDTQYF. CDR3 coding DNA: TGTGCCAGCAGCGTAGGGGTGAGGGAATACACAGATACGCAGTATTTT.

As DNA, the CDR3 is TGTGCCAGCAGCTTGGTGCGGAGGGGAGGATTTTACAATGAGCAGTTCTTC. As protein: CASSLVRRGGFYNEQFF. The chain joins TRBV5-6 to TRBJ2-1; perhaps TRBD2 as D (6 bases). Trimming stripped 0 bases from V and 4 bases from J, with 17 bases between. The CDR3 is 17 amino acids. Per germline, CDR1 SGHDT and CDR2 YYEEEE.

The CDR3 sequence is CASSQGRLVNTEAFF. CDR3 DNA: TGCGCCAGCAGCCAGGGGCGTCTTGTGAACACTGAAGCTTTCTTT. This chain uses TRBV4-3 with TRBJ1-1, with D tentatively TRBD1 (5 bases). The CDR3 sequence is 15 residues long. Trimming took 3 bases from V and 0 from J, leaving 11 bases between them. Germline V gives CDR1 LGHNA, CDR2 YSLEER.